These 22 T cell receptor beta chains originate from one sample sequenced in a study of PD-1 blockade in classical Hodgkin lymphoma. Each patient experienced a relapse that followed autologous stem cell transplantation, and brentuximab vedotin exposure varied. Here immunoSEQ multiplex PCR was the method, and the copy in TCRdb shows in-frame clones only, minus some. The sample shows nearly 100,000 clones, approximately 88% of them seen only once. Specimen: peripheral blood mononuclear cells (PBMCs), collected at baseline. Receptor source: a human donor with classical Hodgkin lymphoma.

This clone has just one count. The chain couples TRBV10-3 to TRBJ2-3; no clear D. Germline V lookup: CDR1 ENHRY, CDR2 SYGVKD. The CDR3 extends over 12 amino acids. Trimming removed 6 bases from V and 0 bases from J, with 4 bases in between. The DNA for the CDR3 is TGTGCCATCAGCCATAGCACAGATACGCAGTATTTT. Translation: CAISHSTDTQYF.

The chain combines TRBV7-9 with TRBJ2-1; D might be TRBD2 (6 bases). From germline, CDR1 is SEHNR and CDR2 FQNEAQ (reference sequence). V shed 5 bases and J shed 0 bases, with 11 bases lying between them. CDR3 size: 15 residues. DNA for the CDR3: TGTGCCAGCAGCCAGGGACTTTACTCCTACAATGAGCAGTTCTTC. Amino acids: CASSQGLYSYNEQFF.

The CDR3 DNA sequence: TGTGCCAGCAGCTTGGACACCCGTAATGAAAAACTGTTTTTT. Translation: CASSLDTRNEKLFF. The rearrangement joins TRBV5-4 to TRBJ1-4; D remains unclear. Germline V CDR1 and CDR2: SGHNT, YYREEE (reference sequence). The CDR3 contains 14 residues. The V gene lost 0 bases and the J gene lost 4 bases, with 7 bases spanning the gap.

This chain connects TRBV10-3 to TRBJ1-2, with a possible D match to TRBD1 (5 bases). The CDR3 is made up of 15 amino acids. The germline V gene encodes CDR1 ENHRY and CDR2 SYGVKD. V dropped 2 bases and J dropped 7 bases, with 17 bases sitting between them. For the CDR3, the DNA is TGTGCCATCAGTGAGCAGGGCGGTTCGGGGCGTGGCTACACCTTC. It yields the protein CAISEQGGSGRGYTF.

The rearrangement links TRBV10-3 to TRBJ2-7, with 7 positions matching TRBD1. With V trimmed by 8 bases and J by 7 bases, 11 bases remained unmatched. The CDR3 spans 13 residues. CDR1 is ENHRY, CDR2 SYGVKD, per germline. CDR3 protein: CAIGSRDSIEQYF. The CDR3, as DNA: TGTGCCATCGGAAGCCGGGACAGTATAGAGCAGTACTTC.

The rearrangement joins TRBV11-2 to TRBJ1-1; no definite D call. CDR3 length: 14 amino acids. V lost 5 bases and J 6 bases, leaving 16 bases between the germline ends. Germline CDR1 and CDR2: SGHAT and FQNNGV. CDR3 loop: CASSPLPLVAEAFF. The CDR3 nucleotides are TGTGCCAGCAGCCCCCTCCCCTTAGTCGCTGAAGCTTTCTTT.

The chain links TRBV29-1 to TRBJ2-5, with D uncertain. This CDR3 contains 10 residues. Trimming removed 5 bases from V and 5 bases from J, with 6 bases in between. Germline assignment: CDR1 SQVTM and CDR2 ANQGSEA. The CDR3 DNA is TGCAGCGTTTTCCTGGAGACCCAGTACTTC. It codes for CSVFLETQYF.

V gene TRBV5-3 combines with J gene TRBJ1-1; possibly TRBD1 for D (6 bases). TRBV5-3 is identified as an open reading frame with a role that is uncertain. The CDR3 extends over 15 amino acids. V gave up 4 bases and J gave up 4 bases, with 17 bases separating them. DNA for the CDR3: TGTGCCAGAAGCACCACCCCCAGGGGCCGCACTGAAGCTTTCTTT. This gives the protein CARSTTPRGRTEAFF.

This chain connects TRBV30 to TRBJ1-2; 7 nucleotides align to TRBD1. The germline CDR1 and CDR2 sequences are GTSNPN and SVGIG (reference sequence). This CDR3 has 13 residues. The V gene end was trimmed by 1 base and the J gene end by 10 bases; junction bases not matched to a gene: 9. CDR3 residues: CAWSAGGGRDYTF. The CDR3 region has the DNA TGTGCCTGGAGTGCAGGGGGGGGTCGGGACTACACCTTC. Full variable domain (outside the CDR3, taken from reference TRBV30 and TRBJ1-2): SQTIHQWPATLVQPVGSPLSLECTVEGTSNPNLYWYRQAAGRGLQLLFYSVGIGQISSEVPQNLSASRPQDRQFILSSKKLLLSDSGFYLCAWSAGGGRDYTFGSGTRLTVV.

The chain employs TRBV27 and TRBJ2-1; TRBD2 is a possible D gene (6 bases). The CDR3 is made up of 16 amino acids. Between the trimmed V and J ends, which lost 3 bases and 0 bases, there was a span of 12 bases. Germline values: CDR1 MNHEY, CDR2 SMNVEV (reference sequence). This chain's CDR3 is CASSFLSSVSYNEQFF. CDR3 sequence (DNA): TGTGCCAGCAGTTTTCTCTCTAGCGTCTCCTACAATGAGCAGTTCTTC.

The chain carries TRBV7-9 and TRBJ2-7, with TRBD1 matching over 7 bases. The CDR3 spans 16 residues. J lost 0 bases, V lost 5 bases, and 10 bases had no gene match. Germline V gene sequence: CDR1 SEHNR, CDR2 FQNEAQ (reference sequence). CDR3 coding DNA: TGTGCCAGCAGCCGAGCGACAGGGTTGGGCTCCTACGAGCAGTACTTC. Translated: CASSRATGLGSYEQYF.

V usage is TRBV28 and J usage is TRBJ2-7; 8 nucleotides line up with TRBD2. Germline V gene sequence: CDR1 MDHEN, CDR2 SYDVKM. Unmatched junction bases numbered 11, after V lost 3 bases and J lost 7 bases. The CDR3 contains 15 residues. As DNA, the CDR3 is TGTGCCAGCAGTTTGTGGGCGGGAGGTATAGGAGAGCAGTACTTC. It is translated as CASSLWAGGIGEQYF.

The sample holds one count of this clone. This sequence joins TRBV7-6 and TRBJ2-5; D may match TRBD1 or TRBD2 (5 bases each). Germline lookup yields CDR1 SGHVS and CDR2 FNYEAQ. V dropped 4 bases and J dropped 2 bases, with 11 bases sitting between them. The CDR3 runs 14 residues. The CDR3 protein is CASSSDWGQETQYF. The DNA for the CDR3 is TGTGCCAGCAGCTCGGACTGGGGGCAAGAGACCCAGTACTTC.

This rearrangement joins TRBV29-1 to TRBJ1-1; tentative D call: TRBD1 (5 bases). Germline values: CDR1 SQVTM, CDR2 ANQGSEA. V shed 4 bases and J shed 8 bases, with 14 bases lying between them. The CDR3 runs to 12 residues. The chain's CDR3 is CSVAHGGGEAFF. The CDR3 DNA reads as TGCAGCGTTGCCCACGGGGGGGGAGAAGCTTTCTTT.

This sequence joins TRBV10-3 and TRBJ2-7; D remains ambiguous. Trimming left V 3 bases short and J 1 base short, with 4 bases between. The germline gives CDR1 ENHRY, CDR2 SYGVKD. The CDR3 sequence is 12 residues long. The CDR3 loop is CAISDQSYEQYF. The CDR3 DNA sequence: TGTGCCATCAGTGATCAGTCCTACGAGCAGTACTTC.

This chain joins TRBV7-9 and TRBJ2-3, with D perhaps matching TRBD1 (6 bases). CDR1 SEHNR and CDR2 FQNEAQ come from the germline V gene (reference sequence). V shed 6 bases and J shed 4 bases, with 11 bases lying between them. The CDR3 runs 13 residues. CDR3 sequence (DNA): TGTGCCAGCAGTCCCAGGGGACCAGATACGCAGTATTTT. This encodes CASSPRGPDTQYF.

V is TRBV18 and J is TRBJ2-1; 9 nucleotides line up with TRBD2. Germline V gene sequence: CDR1 KGHSH, CDR2 LQKENI. J lost 2 bases, V lost 4 bases, and 18 bases had no gene match. The CDR3 runs 20 residues. CDR3 sequence: CASSHQGGPSGDHTYNEQFF. The CDR3 coding sequence is TGTGCCAGCTCACACCAAGGCGGTCCTAGCGGGGACCATACCTACAATGAGCAGTTCTTC.

The chain carries TRBV7-3 and TRBJ2-5; perhaps TRBD2 as D (5 bases). From germline, CDR1 is SGHTA and CDR2 FQGTGA. This CDR3 has 15 amino acids. Trimming took off 5 bases at V and 5 bases at J, with 18 bases between the two ends. CDR3 coding DNA: TGTGCCAGCAGCCCCCGGACTGGGCCCGGTGAGACCCAGTACTTC. Residues: CASSPRTGPGETQYF.

This chain connects TRBV29-1 to TRBJ1-4, with D possibly TRBD1 on 6 matching bases. Germline assignment: CDR1 SQVTM and CDR2 ANQGSEA. The CDR3 is made up of 15 amino acids. V gave up 3 bases and J gave up 4 bases, with 15 bases separating them. The CDR3 sequence: CSVEGGHIFNEKLFF. The CDR3 region has the DNA TGCAGCGTTGAGGGGGGACATATTTTTAATGAAAAACTGTTTTTT.

The rearrangement links TRBV4-1 to TRBJ1-2, with 7 bases lining up with TRBD1. This CDR3 contains 16 residues. Germline trimming cut 4 bases from V and 2 bases from J; bases unmatched to any gene: 10. Germline CDR1 is MGHRA and CDR2 is YSYEKL. DNA of the CDR3: TGCGCCAGCAGCCCAGTGGCCTCGACAGGGAACTATGGCTACACCTTC. Its protein is CASSPVASTGNYGYTF.

This clone turned up a few times. The rearrangement joins TRBV5-5 to TRBJ1-5, with 8 bases that match TRBD1. The CDR3 length is 13 residues. V shed 4 bases and J 8 bases; nucleotides not matched to a gene: 5. Germline values: CDR1 SGHKS, CDR2 YYEKEE (reference sequence). The CDR3 spells CASSDRGIEPQHF. DNA of the CDR3: TGTGCCAGCAGCGACAGGGGAATCGAGCCCCAGCATTTT.

The chain joins TRBV7-7 to TRBJ2-1; 11 nucleotides line up with TRBD1. This CDR3 has 19 amino acids. V was pared by 5 bases and J by 3 bases, with 15 bases of the junction left unmatched. Germline V gene lookup returns CDR1 SSHAT and CDR2 FNYEAQ (reference sequence). The CDR3 sequence: CASSKQPAAGQGDYNEQFF. Written as DNA, the CDR3 is TGTGCCAGCAGCAAACAACCCGCCGCGGGACAGGGGGACTACAATGAGCAGTTCTTC.